The entry that follows covers one TCR beta chain sequence. The sample holds many counts of this clonotype. Its antigen target is currently unknown. Qualities for individual bases were not recorded, and no much larger clone is one base off. The data derive from a study of T-cell reconstitution after alpha-beta-depleted transplantation in children (dated by TCRdb to 2016 to 2017). Study-wide context: Using TCR repertoire profiling, the study quantitatively followed how T-cell immune reconstitution unfolded in children after TCRalphabeta/CD19-depleted allogeneic hematopoietic cell transplantation.

From the germline V gene, CDR1 is SGHAT and CDR2 is FQNNGV. The cysteine opens and the phenylalanine closes a CDR3 of 14 amino acids. Only the CDR3 part of the read is kept: 42 bases, read in frame from the first base. V trim: 2 bases; J trim: 5 bases; unmatched bases: 5. What the authors observed across the whole study: Apparently early alphabetaT-cell count recovery about two months after transplant reportedly relied on only several hundred rapidly expanded clones derived from non-depleted graft cells. Over subsequent months, a decline in hyperexpanded clone frequencies was noted, and after one year, T-cell counts and TCRbeta diversity were mostly ascribed to newly produced T cells. In some patients, the high TCRbeta diversity seen at day 60 was put down to recipient T cells and intrathymic progenitors that had survived conditioning.

The library came from PCR. This sample was sequenced with an Illumina HiSeq 2500. TCR library preparation used molecular barcoding, with unique molecular identifiers applied to normalize quantification of the TCRbeta repertoire. Through fastp at Q25 and MiXCR, TCRdb rebuilt clones from the public reads, retaining in-frame beta chains. Here each entry gathers all rows of one CDR3 protein and keeps the most common genes and DNA. The sample table lists 150,000 to 200,000 distinct CDR3 sequences, about 6% of them with a count of one. The ten largest clones add up to around 4.3% of the sample. Taken with the paper, the label for treatment or condition translates to: allogeneic hematopoietic cell transplantation with graft depleted of TCRalphabeta T cells and CD19 B cells. Transplant recipients were children who received TCRalphabeta/CD19-depleted allogeneic hematopoietic cell grafts.

The TCR sequence derives from a girl under two years old with combined immunodeficiency, due to receive a stem cell transplant. Sample: PBMCs, taken before TCRalphabeta/CD19-depleted stem cell transplant. The V and J genes are TRBV11-2 and TRBJ2-5; TRBD1 lines up with 7 middle nucleotides. The DNA sequence follows: TGTGCCAGCAGCTTAACGAGGGGGCAGGAGACCCAGTACTTC. Its amino acids are CASSLTRGQETQYF.